Sequencing of this T cell receptor (beta chain) was carried out in a study of HIV-infected children after antiretroviral therapy interruption. Whole-study context: For the interruption arm, samples span week 0 through about 3 years after study end. In continuous treatment, analyzed samples were from weeks 0, 48 and 150.

This clonotype has more than one count but fewer than ten. The TCR library was built from RNA with a 3' RACE protocol and unique molecular identifiers. TCRdb re-called the 3' RACE reads with MiXCR, one entry per CDR3 protein. The data contain about 86,000 distinct CDR3 sequences, about 7.2% of them singletons. As for treatment: PENTA 11 planned treatment interruption arm or continuous ART arm. The specimen was CD45RA+ CD4+ T cells from PBMCs, pooled from several time points, collected from a donor given antiretroviral therapy, either interrupted or continuous. Subset defined: naive CD4+ CD45RA+ CD45RO- T cells. The source is a pool of human donors with HIV.

The CDR3 DNA follows: TGTGCCAGTAGTAGACAGGGGGCACTAACGGAAGAGCAGTACTTC. It codes for CASSRQGALTEEQYF. The chain recombines TRBV19 with TRBJ2-7; 10 bases fit TRBD1. The CDR3 is made up of 15 amino acids. V shed 4 bases, J shed 7 bases, and the junction held 10 bases outside the gene matches. The germline CDR1 and CDR2 sequences are LNHDA and SQIVND (reference sequence).